A single sample is the source of the 31 T cell receptor beta chains below, sequenced in a study of response to subunit inactivated influenza vaccine. TCRdb reprocessed the RT-PCR reads with MiXCR, giving one entry per CDR3 protein. The sample includes fewer than 650,000 distinct CDR3 sequences, approximately 13% of them seen just once. Sample: PBMCs from blood, taken 45 days after vaccination. The receptors come from a man between 50 and 59 years old who received an inactivated influenza vaccine.

This chain uses TRBV27 with TRBJ2-4; D might be TRBD1 (5 bases). The CDR3 is made up of 17 amino acids. The V gene lost 0 bases and the J gene lost 1 base, with 13 bases spanning the gap. CDR1 MNHEY and CDR2 SMNVEV come from the germline V gene (reference sequence). The CDR3 is CASSLSVGDYAKNIQYF. The CDR3 coding sequence is TGTGCCAGCAGTTTATCCGTAGGGGATTACGCCAAAAACATTCAGTACTTC.

V gene TRBV7-2 combines with J gene TRBJ1-4, with D maybe TRBD1 (5 bases). Germline values: CDR1 SGHTA, CDR2 FQGNSA. The CDR3 has 15 residues. Trimming removed 4 bases at V and 8 bases at J, with 17 bases between. This chain's CDR3 is CASSSRGEKGEKLFF. CDR3 DNA: TGTGCCAGCAGCTCCCGGGGGGAGAAGGGGGAAAAACTGTTTTTT.

The chain uses TRBV11-2 and TRBJ1-1; D gene unclear. Germline CDR1 reads SGHAT; CDR2 reads FQNNGV. This CDR3 spans 16 amino acids. V was clipped by 1 base and J by 5 bases, with 17 bases between them. In DNA, the CDR3 is TGTGCCAGCAGCTTAGTCCGGGGTGGGGTATGGACTGAAGCTTTCTTT. The encoded protein is CASSLVRGGVWTEAFF. Full variable domain (rest looked up from reference TRBV11-2 and TRBJ1-1): EAGVAQSPRYKIIEKRQSVAFWCNPISGHATLYWYQQILGQGPKLLIQFQNNGVVDDSQLPKDRFSAERLKGVDSTLKIQPAKLEDSAVYLCASSLVRGGVWTEAFFGQGTRLTVV.

Only a few counts were recorded for this clonotype. V is TRBV10-2 and J is TRBJ2-1; 11 bases line up with TRBD2. Germline V CDR1 and CDR2: WSHSY, SAAADI. Trimming cost V 9 bases and J 7 bases; bases outside gene matches: 20. The CDR3 sequence is 18 residues long. The CDR3 sequence is CASQPGLAARSLFNEQFF. DNA for the CDR3: TGCGCCAGTCAACCGGGACTAGCGGCAAGATCGCTTTTTAATGAGCAGTTCTTC.

This clonotype came up a few times. The chain recombines TRBV29-1 with TRBJ1-2; D is unresolved. The V gene lost 7 bases and the J gene lost 4 bases, with 13 bases spanning the gap. Germline CDR1 reads SQVTM; CDR2 reads ANQGSEA. The CDR3 consists of 12 residues. CDR3 in DNA: TGCAGCGCCGTTAGAACGGTCTATGGCTACACCTTC. This codes for CSAVRTVYGYTF.

The genes are TRBV5-5 and TRBJ2-2; 11 nucleotides match TRBD2. In germline, CDR1 is SGHKS, CDR2 YYEKEE (reference sequence). The length of the CDR3 is 16 residues. V lost 5 bases, J lost 6 bases, and 9 bases stayed unmatched. The CDR3 bases are TGTGCCAGCAGTTCGATAGCGGGGGGGCGCCCCGGGGAGCTGTTTTTT. Translating gives CASSSIAGGRPGELFF.

This clonotype was seen many times. The genes are TRBV9 and TRBJ2-3, with D possibly being TRBD1 (6 bases). The germline V gene encodes CDR1 SGDLS and CDR2 YYNGEE. The CDR3 is made up of 13 amino acids. V was trimmed by 2 bases and J by 4 bases, leaving 8 bases between them. For the CDR3, the DNA is TGTGCCAGCAGCGTCAACAGGGCAGATACGCAGTATTTT. Its translation is CASSVNRADTQYF.

V gene TRBV12-3 or TRBV12-4 combines with J gene TRBJ2-7; 10 bases fit TRBD2. J was trimmed by 2 bases and V by 0 bases; bases with no gene match: 7. CDR3 length: 17 residues. Here the CDR3 DNA reads TGTGCCAGCAGTTTAGCCCCATTAGCGGGAGGCCCCTACGAGCAGTACTTC. Its translation: CASSLAPLAGGPYEQYF.

This clonotype was detected a few times. This chain joins TRBV7-9 and TRBJ2-2, with D unresolved. V was trimmed by 1 base and J by 2 bases, leaving 8 bases between them. Per germline, CDR1 SEHNR and CDR2 FQNEAQ (reference sequence). The CDR3 length is 15 residues. The CDR3, as DNA: TGTGCCAGCAGCTTAGGAGACACTAACACCGGGGAGCTGTTTTTT. It encodes CASSLGDTNTGELFF.

The chain uses TRBV20-1 and TRBJ2-1; D is ambiguous. CDR1 is DFQATT and CDR2 is SNEGSKA in the germline V gene (reference sequence). V was trimmed by 1 base and J by 7 bases, leaving 14 bases between them. The CDR3 runs to 14 residues. The CDR3 loop is CSARVGQNYNEQFF. CDR3 in DNA: TGCAGTGCTAGAGTCGGGCAGAACTATAATGAGCAGTTCTTC.

This clonotype was picked up a small number of times. This sequence joins TRBV27 and TRBJ2-5, with TRBD2 identical over 10 bases. V gave up 0 bases and J gave up 5 bases; unmatched junction bases: 9. CDR1 MNHEY and CDR2 SMNVEV come from the germline V gene (reference sequence). CDR3 length equals 17 residues. CDR3 nucleotides: TGTGCCAGCAGTTTATCAGCGGGGGGGCCTTTCGCGGAGACCCAGTACTTC. It codes for CASSLSAGGPFAETQYF.

A word on this clonotype: A much larger clone lies one base from this, so it may be a read error. This sequence joins TRBV29-1 and TRBJ2-1, with TRBD2 matching 9 bases. The CDR3 contains 14 residues. Germline CDR1 reads SQVTM; CDR2 reads ANQGSEA. CDR3 DNA: TGCATCGTTGAGTACACTAGCGGGTTTAATGAGCAGTTCTTC. Amino acids: CIVEYTSGFNEQFF.

The table lists this clonotype with many counts. V and J are TRBV5-1 and TRBJ2-7; D possibly matches TRBD1 or TRBD2 (5 bases each). There are 14 residues in the CDR3. Deletions cut 5 bases from V and 2 bases from J, with 14 bases between. CDR1 is SGHRS, CDR2 YFSETQ, per germline. The chain's CDR3 is CASRSTGPTYEQYF. The CDR3 DNA is TGCGCCAGCAGAAGTACGGGACCTACCTACGAGCAGTACTTC.

This clonotype was found a few times. The chain recombines TRBV5-1 with TRBJ2-7, with 7 bases aligning to TRBD1. The V gene end was trimmed by 5 bases and the J gene end by 2 bases; junction bases not matched to a gene: 7. CDR1 SGHRS and CDR2 YFSETQ come from the germline V gene. This CDR3 comprises 14 residues. CDR3 sequence reads: CASRPGTVAYEQYF. The DNA of the CDR3 is TGCGCCAGCAGGCCCGGGACAGTAGCCTACGAGCAGTACTTC.

This clonotype was detected only a few times. V gene TRBV11-2 combines with J gene TRBJ2-5; perhaps D is TRBD1 or TRBD2 (5 bases each). The CDR3 is made up of 15 amino acids. The germline V and J ends were trimmed by 1 base and 5 bases, with 14 bases remaining between them. Germline values: CDR1 SGHAT, CDR2 FQNNGV. CDR3 DNA: TGTGCCAGCAGCTTAGTGCCCGGGGCCGGGGAGACCCAGTACTTC. This gives the protein CASSLVPGAGETQYF.

This clonotype was seen a few times. The chain employs TRBV6-5 and TRBJ1-2; D unclear. V was trimmed by 2 bases and J by 4 bases, leaving 8 bases between them. From germline, CDR1 is MNHEY and CDR2 SVGAGI. The CDR3 spans 13 residues. CDR3 sequence reads: CASSYELGYGYTF. The CDR3, as DNA: TGTGCCAGCAGTTACGAGTTAGGCTATGGCTACACCTTC.

This clonotype occurred a few times. This chain uses TRBV20-1 with TRBJ2-1; 7 nucleotides align to TRBD2. This CDR3 comprises 14 residues. V lost 5 bases to trimming and J lost 5 bases; unmatched junction nucleotides: 9. CDR1 is DFQATT and CDR2 is SNEGSKA in the germline V gene (reference sequence). As DNA, the CDR3 is TGCAGTGCTCATTCTGGGCTAGCGGACAATGAGCAGTTCTTC. Translation gives CSAHSGLADNEQFF.

The rearrangement uses TRBV4-1 and TRBJ2-1, with a tentative D call TRBD2 (5 bases). V was cut by 6 bases and J by 5 bases, with 17 bases left in between. Germline loops: CDR1 MGHRA, CDR2 YSYEKL. The CDR3 is 15 amino acids. The CDR3 sequence is CASRQTGLGNNEQFF. The CDR3 nucleotides read TGCGCCAGCAGGCAAACGGGGTTAGGGAACAATGAGCAGTTCTTC.

This clonotype was observed once. The rearrangement uses TRBV4-2 and TRBJ1-5; TRBD1 aligns across 7 bases. The CDR3 has 15 amino acids. Germline values: CDR1 LGHNA, CDR2 YNFKEQ. Trimming took 1 base from V and 7 from J; bases not matched to a gene: 7. This chain's CDR3 is CASSQGTGVDQPQHF. The CDR3 nucleotides read TGTGCCAGCAGCCAAGGAACAGGGGTAGACCAGCCCCAGCATTTT.

This clonotype was observed a few times. The V call is TRBV15, the J call TRBJ1-3, with 7 bases identical to TRBD1. Trimming cost V 7 bases and J 0 bases; bases outside gene matches: 6. The germline V gene has CDR1 LNHNV and CDR2 YYDKDF (reference sequence). The CDR3 length is 15 residues. The CDR3 protein is CATNEGTASGNTIYF. The CDR3 DNA sequence: TGTGCCACCAATGAGGGGACAGCCTCTGGAAACACCATATATTTT.

This chain links TRBV20-1 with TRBJ2-2, with D perhaps matching TRBD1 (6 bases). The germline V and J ends were trimmed by 4 bases and 3 bases, with 12 bases remaining between them. Germline V lookup: CDR1 DFQATT, CDR2 SNEGSKA (reference sequence). This CDR3 is built from 14 residues. The CDR3 sequence: CSAKGQIDTGELFF. CDR3 in DNA: TGCAGTGCTAAGGGACAAATAGACACCGGGGAGCTGTTTTTT.

V is TRBV5-1 and J is TRBJ2-5; 10 bases match TRBD1. Germline CDR1 is SGHRS and CDR2 is YFSETQ. CDR3 length: 15 amino acids. V was clipped by 4 bases and J by 2 bases; unmatched bases: 5. CDR3 in DNA: TGCGCCAGCAGCGGAGGGACAGGGGAACAAGAGACCCAGTACTTC. Translating gives CASSGGTGEQETQYF. Combining the CDR3 with reference TRBV5-1 and TRBJ2-5 gives the whole variable domain KAGVTQTPRYLIKTRGQQVTLSCSPISGHRSVSWYQQTPGQGLQFLFEYFSETQRNKGNFPGRFSGRQFSNSRSEMNVSTLELGDSALYLCASSGGTGEQETQYFGPGTRLLVL.

This clonotype occurred a few times. The rearrangement uses TRBV7-6 and TRBJ2-3; 9 bases agree with TRBD2. This CDR3 is built from 15 residues. Germline assignment: CDR1 SGHVS and CDR2 FNYEAQ. V lost 1 base to trimming and J lost 3 bases; unmatched junction nucleotides: 2. CDR3 sequence reads: CASSLEAGGTDTQYF. Written as DNA, the CDR3 is TGTGCCAGCAGCTTAGAAGCGGGAGGAACAGATACGCAGTATTTT.

Comment on this clonotype: A junction end diverges from the germline sequence, so it may reflect a read error. The J gene is TRBJ2-1, the V gene TRBV5-1, with D possibly TRBD1 on 6 matching bases. Germline V CDR1 and CDR2: SGHRS, YFSETQ. This CDR3 contains 13 residues. In nucleotides, the CDR3 is TGCGCCAGCAGCGGGGGCCTCCGGGATGAGCTGTTCTTC. Translation gives CASSGGLRDELFF.

V is TRBV28 and J is TRBJ2-7, with TRBD2 as a possible D gene (6 bases). Germline CDR1 is MDHEN and CDR2 is SYDVKM. The CDR3 is 15 amino acids. Trimming shortened V by 6 bases and J by 5 bases, and 20 bases separated the two germline ends. The CDR3 DNA is TGTGCCAGCAGCAACCTAGGAGGGATGAGAGACGAGCAGTACTTC. Translated, it gives CASSNLGGMRDEQYF.

This clonotype occurred a few times. The chain combines TRBV5-1 with TRBJ2-3, with 7 bases fitting TRBD1. The CDR3 spans 15 residues. The germline V gene encodes CDR1 SGHRS and CDR2 YFSETQ. With 0 bases clipped from V and 4 bases from J, the junction kept 5 bases outside the gene matches. Here the CDR3 reads CASSLDITGADTQYF. CDR3 bases: TGCGCCAGCAGCTTGGATATTACAGGGGCAGATACGCAGTATTTT.

This clonotype has more than one count but fewer than ten. The CDR3 coding sequence is TGTGCCAGCAGTCCAAGAGCGGGGGGGCCCCTTAACGGGGAGCTGTTTTTT. It specifies CASSPRAGGPLNGELFF. J is TRBJ2-2 and V is TRBV12-3 or TRBV12-4, with 10 nucleotides matching TRBD2. Trimming at V came to 5 bases and at J to 7 bases, leaving 13 bases not matched to a gene. The CDR3 is 17 residues long.

The chain is built from TRBV7-8 and TRBJ2-7; D is unclear. This CDR3 comprises 16 residues. V lost 2 bases and J lost 4, with 18 bases in between. Looked up from germline, CDR1 is SGHVS and CDR2 is FQNEAQ. The CDR3 protein is CASSLMILPGTYEQYF. DNA for the CDR3: TGTGCCAGCAGCTTAATGATCCTCCCCGGTACTTACGAGCAGTACTTC.

There are many counts of this clonotype. The rearrangement uses TRBV12-3 or TRBV12-4 and TRBJ2-3; D gene ambiguous. Trimming left V 11 bases short and J 2 bases short, with 17 bases between. The CDR3 is 14 residues long. CDR3 loop: CAAARAPSTDTQYF. In DNA form, the CDR3 reads TGTGCCGCAGCAAGGGCCCCGTCCACAGATACGCAGTATTTT.

This clonotype was counted ten times or more. One junction end disagrees with the germline gene, perhaps due to a read error. This chain uses TRBV5-1 with TRBJ1-1; no firm D call. CDR1 is SGHRS and CDR2 is YFSETQ in the germline V gene. The CDR3 loop spans 14 amino acids. This CDR3 reads CASSLSGMNTEAFF. In DNA form, the CDR3 reads TGTGCCAGCAGTTTATCCGGCATGAACACTGAAGCTTTCTTT.

The chain couples TRBV18 to TRBJ2-1, with D perhaps matching TRBD1 (6 bases). Trimming removed 3 bases from V and 10 bases from J, with 10 bases in between. The germline V gene encodes CDR1 KGHSH and CDR2 LQKENI. The CDR3 contains 12 residues. CDR3 region: CASSPSRGEQFF. The CDR3 region has the DNA TGTGCCAGCTCACCGTCTAGGGGGGAGCAGTTCTTC.